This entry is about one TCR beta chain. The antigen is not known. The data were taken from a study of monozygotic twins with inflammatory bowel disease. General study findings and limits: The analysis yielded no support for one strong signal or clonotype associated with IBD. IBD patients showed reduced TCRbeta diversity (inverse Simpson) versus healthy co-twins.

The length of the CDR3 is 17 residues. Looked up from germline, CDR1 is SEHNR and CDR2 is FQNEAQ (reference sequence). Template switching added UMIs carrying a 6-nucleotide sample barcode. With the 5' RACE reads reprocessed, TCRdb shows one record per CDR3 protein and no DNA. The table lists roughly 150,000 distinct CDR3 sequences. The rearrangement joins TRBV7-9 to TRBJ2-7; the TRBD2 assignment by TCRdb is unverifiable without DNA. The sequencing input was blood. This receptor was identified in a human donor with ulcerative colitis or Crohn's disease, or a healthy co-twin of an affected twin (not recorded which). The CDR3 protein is CATDGASGRAFFYEQYF.